These 26 T cell receptor beta chains share one sample of origin, sequenced in a study of Ad26.COV2.S vaccination and SARS-CoV-2 variants. The treatment was: approximately 18 received Ad26.COV2.S at low or high dose, single or two shots; 5 received placebo; per-sample allocation not given. Collection of samples fell on day 63 after the first vaccine or placebo injection. Libraries were prepared by immunoSEQ multiplex PCR; TCRdb keeps only in-frame clonotypes and omits some of them. Counted here are hundreds of thousands of clones, around 86% occurring once; the ten biggest clones make up 3.4%. The sample was peripheral blood, taken in a trial of Ad26.COV2.S vaccine versus placebo. These TCRs come from a person aged 18-65 years who received the Ad26.COV2.S COVID-19 vaccine or a placebo.

J is TRBJ1-1 and V is TRBV25-1; D might be TRBD1 (5 bases). CDR3 size: 14 residues. Germline CDR1 is MGHDK and CDR2 is SYGVNS. V was cut by 1 base and J by 1 base, with 7 bases left in between. The CDR3 region has the DNA TGTGCCAGCAGTGAATTGGGGGAGAACACTGAAGCTTTCTTT. It codes for CASSELGENTEAFF.

The gene calls are TRBV12-3 or TRBV12-4 and TRBJ2-5, with a possible D match to TRBD2 (5 bases). The CDR3 sequence is 13 residues long. V lost 6 bases, J lost 1 base, and 9 bases lay in between. This chain's CDR3 is CASSATTQETQYF. CDR3 coding DNA: TGTGCCAGCAGCGCGACTACCCAAGAGACCCAGTACTTC.

V and J are TRBV3-1 (or the pseudogene TRBV3-2) and TRBJ1-5; no reliable D call. CDR1 LGHDT and CDR2 YNNKEL come from the germline V gene (reference sequence). The CDR3 spans 14 residues. V was shortened by 3 bases and J by 2 bases, with 8 bases between the two germline ends. The CDR3 reads CASSQSSGNQPQHF. CDR3 sequence (DNA): TGTGCCAGCAGCCAGAGCAGTGGCAATCAGCCCCAGCATTTT.

This clone was found once. The chain recombines TRBV4-1 with TRBJ2-3; D is possibly TRBD2 (5 bases). Per the germline V gene, CDR1 is MGHRA and CDR2 is YSYEKL. The CDR3 consists of 16 residues. V lost 9 bases to trimming and J lost 1 base, with 20 bases between them. This CDR3 is CASKAEDRGGTDTQYF. CDR3 nucleotides: TGCGCCAGTAAAGCGGAGGATAGAGGAGGCACAGATACGCAGTATTTT.

This chain joins TRBV6-6 and TRBJ1-1, with TRBD1 identical over 7 bases. This CDR3 contains 15 residues. CDR1 MNHNY and CDR2 SVGAGI come from the germline V gene (reference sequence). The V gene end was trimmed by 2 bases and the J gene end by 1 base; junction bases not matched to a gene: 4. The CDR3 here is CASSYRAGGNTEAFF. CDR3 bases: TGTGCCAGCAGTTACAGGGCAGGGGGGAACACTGAAGCTTTCTTT.

The chain has TRBV25-1 and TRBJ1-1; D is unresolved. CDR1 and CDR2 (germline): MGHDK, SYGVNS. There are 17 residues in the CDR3. V was pared by 5 bases and J by 3 bases, with 22 bases between. CDR3 amino acids: CASSFGPGGWGYTEAFF. The CDR3 coding sequence is TGTGCCAGCAGTTTCGGTCCAGGAGGATGGGGATACACTGAAGCTTTCTTT. Looking up the rest from reference TRBV25-1 and TRBJ1-1 gives the full variable domain: EADIYQTPRYLVIGTGKKITLECSQTMGHDKMYWYQQDPGMELHLIHYSYGVNSTEKGDLSSESTVSRIRTEHFPLTLESARPSHTSQYLCASSFGPGGWGYTEAFFGQGTRLTVV.

This chain links TRBV4-2 with TRBJ1-5; D gene ambiguous. This CDR3 has 17 amino acids. Trimming stripped 0 bases from V and 2 bases from J, with 14 bases between. CDR1 and CDR2 from the germline V gene are LGHNA and YNFKEQ. The CDR3 reads CASSQEETRVGNQPQHF. The DNA of the CDR3 is TGTGCCAGCAGCCAAGAAGAGACCCGGGTGGGCAATCAGCCCCAGCATTTT.

This clone was counted only a few times. The CDR3 bases are TGTGCCAGTAGTACAGGGTTGCAGCCCCAGCATTTT. Translating gives CASSTGLQPQHF. The chain employs TRBV19 and TRBJ1-5; possible D gene TRBD1, 5 bases. CDR1 is LNHDA, CDR2 SQIVND, per germline (reference sequence). The ends were cut back, 4 bases at V and 7 bases at J, with 8 bases in the middle. The CDR3 spans 12 residues. The full variable domain, with the rest looked up from reference TRBV19 and TRBJ1-5, is DGGITQSPKYLFRKEGQNVTLSCEQNLNHDAMYWYRQDPGQGLRLIYYSQIVNDFQKGDIAEGYSVSREKKESFPLTVTSAQKNPTAFYLCASSTGLQPQHFGDGTRLSIL.

The V gene is TRBV3-1 (or the pseudogene TRBV3-2), the J gene TRBJ1-1; 7 nucleotides agree with TRBD1. Germline V gene lookup returns CDR1 LGHDT and CDR2 YNNKEL (reference sequence). CDR3 length: 14 residues. J was trimmed by 8 bases and V by 2 bases; bases with no gene match: 8. DNA of the CDR3: TGTGCCAGCAGCCAAAACAACGCCAGGGGGGAAGCTTTCTTT. It encodes CASSQNNARGEAFF.

V usage is TRBV7-3 and J usage is TRBJ1-1; D is undetermined. This CDR3 spans 17 amino acids. CDR1 and CDR2 (germline): SGHTA, FQGTGA. Trimming pared 1 base from V and 0 bases from J, leaving 15 bases between. The CDR3 sequence: CASSLISSPFMNTEAFF. The CDR3 nucleotides are TGTGCCAGCAGCTTAATATCCTCCCCCTTCATGAACACTGAAGCTTTCTTT.

This sequence joins TRBV21-1 and TRBJ1-1; whether TRBD1, the table's D call, matches the DNA was not checked. TRBV21-1 constitutes a pseudogene. CDR3 length: 13 amino acids. CDR3 coding DNA: TGTGCCAGCAGCAAAGCGTTAACATTTGAAGCTTTCTTT. Its protein is CASSKALTFEAFF.

The genes are TRBV6-6 and TRBJ1-6; D is ambiguous. This CDR3 is 16 amino acids long. The germline V gene encodes CDR1 MNHNY and CDR2 SVGAGI (reference sequence). Trimming took off 4 bases at V and 7 bases at J, with 17 bases between the two ends. CDR3 bases: TGTGCCAGCAGTTTCAGGCCCCGATTGCTAAATTCACCCCTCCACTTT. This gives the protein CASSFRPRLLNSPLHF.

This chain joins TRBV1 and TRBJ2-1; the table's D call TRBD2 went unverified against the DNA. TRBV1 is flagged as a pseudogene. This CDR3 is 19 amino acids long. The DNA for the CDR3 is TGCACCAGCAGCCACCCCTCGCGCGGACTAGCGGGGGGAGGGGATGAGCAGTTCTTC. It codes for CTSSHPSRGLAGGGDEQFF.

This clone has a single count. The V gene is TRBV7-8, the J gene TRBJ1-1; 7 bases match TRBD1. CDR1 and CDR2 from the germline V gene are SGHVS and FQNEAQ. V was clipped by 3 bases and J by 5 bases; unmatched bases: 12. The CDR3 is 16 residues long. The CDR3 coding sequence is TGTGCCAGCAGCTTGGAGATCCGACAGGGTTGGACTGAAGCTTTCTTT. This translates into CASSLEIRQGWTEAFF.

Concerning this clone itself: Other DNA sequences in the sample encode the same CDR3. The DNA of the CDR3 is TGTGCCAGCAGCCAAGGGGGCACTGAAGCTTTCTTT. It yields the protein CASSQGGTEAFF. The chain uses TRBV3-1 (or the pseudogene TRBV3-2) and TRBJ1-1; D unresolved. CDR3 length: 12 residues. Between the trimmed V and J ends, which lost 1 base and 4 bases, there was a span of 4 bases. CDR1 is LGHDT and CDR2 is YNNKEL in the germline V gene (reference sequence).

The rearrangement joins TRBV15 to TRBJ2-1, with D possibly matching TRBD1 (6 bases). The germline gives CDR1 LNHNV, CDR2 YYDKDF (reference sequence). This CDR3 has 20 amino acids. V dropped 3 bases and J dropped 3 bases, with 27 bases sitting between them. The CDR3 DNA follows: TGTGCCACCAGCAGGAAGGGGGTAGGGGTTTCCCCCTGGAGCTACAATGAGCAGTTCTTC. Protein: CATSRKGVGVSPWSYNEQFF.

The chain couples TRBV7-2 to TRBJ2-3, with TRBD1 identical over 8 bases. This CDR3 has 14 amino acids. The trim removed 4 bases at V and 0 bases at J, leaving 0 bases unmatched. CDR1 is SGHTA and CDR2 is FQGNSA in the germline V gene. The CDR3 DNA reads as TGTGCCAGCAGCTGGACAGGGAGCACAGATACGCAGTATTTT. Protein sequence: CASSWTGSTDTQYF.

The chain joins TRBV6-5 to TRBJ1-2; 7 bases are shared with TRBD1. The germline V gene has CDR1 MNHEY and CDR2 SVGAGI. V dropped 10 bases and J dropped 4; count of bases not matched to a gene: 15. The CDR3 length is 15 residues. CDR3 coding DNA: TGTGCCATCACGGGGGGTGGGACAGCGACCTATGGCTACACCTTC. This translates into CAITGGGTATYGYTF.

This clone was picked up a small number of times. J is TRBJ1-5 and V is TRBV2; 8 nucleotides agree with TRBD1. Trimming took 3 bases from V and 2 from J; bases not matched to a gene: 12. The germline gives CDR1 SNHLY, CDR2 FYNNEI. CDR3 size: 18 residues. CDR3 protein: CASSEVVDRGIRNQPQHF. The DNA of the CDR3 is TGTGCCAGCAGTGAGGTGGTAGACAGGGGTATTCGCAATCAGCCCCAGCATTTT.

This clone occurred a few times. The chain has TRBV7-9 and TRBJ2-2; 9 positions match TRBD1. CDR1 is SEHNR and CDR2 is FQNEAQ in the germline V gene (reference sequence). The CDR3 is made up of 15 amino acids. V shed 5 bases, J shed 7 bases, and the junction held 8 bases outside the gene matches. The CDR3 DNA reads TGTGCCAGCAGCACACGGGACAGGGCAATCGGGGAGCTGTTTTTT. Its protein is CASSTRDRAIGELFF.

This sequence joins TRBV11-1 and TRBJ2-3; D remains unclear. From germline, CDR1 is SGHAT and CDR2 FQDESV (reference sequence). The V gene lost 2 bases and the J gene lost 2 bases, with 14 bases spanning the gap. The CDR3 is made up of 16 amino acids. In DNA, the CDR3 is TGTGCCAGCAGCTTAAAATTAGAGGCCTCCACAGATACGCAGTATTTT. Its protein is CASSLKLEASTDTQYF.

The chain is built from TRBV7-6 and TRBJ2-7, with a weak D call TRBD2 (6 bases). Germline loops: CDR1 SGHVS, CDR2 FNYEAQ. V shed 1 base and J shed 4 bases, with 14 bases lying between them. The CDR3 contains 15 residues. The CDR3 is CASSLGSGLIYEQYF. The CDR3 DNA reads as TGTGCCAGCAGCTTAGGTAGCGGACTAATTTACGAGCAGTACTTC.

This clone showed up just once. This chain uses TRBV3-1 (or the pseudogene TRBV3-2) with TRBJ1-1, with a tentative D call TRBD1 (6 bases). Germline CDR1 and CDR2: LGHDT and YNNKEL (reference sequence). The CDR3 covers 14 residues. V shed 7 bases and J shed 4 bases, with 16 bases lying between them. This chain's CDR3 is CASTPRGAGTEAFF. CDR3 bases: TGTGCCAGCACCCCGAGGGGGGCAGGCACTGAAGCTTTCTTT.

The chain combines TRBV5-1 with TRBJ2-1; TRBD2 matches at 15 bases. In germline, CDR1 is SGHRS, CDR2 YFSETQ. The CDR3 is made up of 16 amino acids. V shed 4 bases and J 9 bases; nucleotides not matched to a gene: 8. CDR3 region: CASSERTSGGAGEQFF. CDR3 nucleotides: TGCGCCAGCAGCGAACGGACTAGCGGGGGGGCAGGTGAGCAGTTCTTC.

The V gene is TRBV5-4, the J gene TRBJ2-7; D unclear. V lost 0 bases to trimming and J lost 0 bases, with 13 bases between them. This CDR3 comprises 16 residues. Germline-derived CDR1 and CDR2 are SGHNT and YYREEE (reference sequence). Here the CDR3 reads CASSLGRQISSYEQYF. CDR3 nucleotides: TGTGCCAGCAGCTTGGGGCGCCAGATTAGCTCCTACGAGCAGTACTTC.

This chain connects TRBV6-5 to TRBJ1-6; D perhaps matches TRBD1 (6 bases). Trimming pared 8 bases from V and 8 bases from J, leaving 13 bases between. Germline V gene lookup returns CDR1 MNHEY and CDR2 SVGAGI. The CDR3 consists of 13 residues. CDR3: CASRSDRYSPLHF. In DNA form, the CDR3 reads TGTGCCAGCCGTTCCGACAGGTATTCACCCCTCCACTTT.